The 21 T cell receptor beta chains below were found in one sample sequenced in a study of technical replicates of blood from a few donors. Only in-frame clones appear in the TCRdb table, and some are missing; sequencing was by immunoSEQ multiplex PCR. The sample holds tens of thousands of clones, approximately 90% seen once. Sequences were obtained from T cells isolated from PBMCs. These receptors were collected from a human donor in good health.

This rearrangement joins TRBV18 to TRBJ2-7, with TRBD1 matching 8 bases. The V gene's germline CDR1 is KGHSH and CDR2 LQKENI. V gave up 3 bases and J gave up 4 bases; unmatched junction bases: 5. CDR3 length equals 14 residues. The CDR3 coding sequence is TGTGCCAGCTCACCTGGACAGGGAATATACGAGCAGTACTTC. Its translation is CASSPGQGIYEQYF.

The rearrangement uses TRBV29-1 and TRBJ2-1, with 8 positions matching TRBD2. J was trimmed by 9 bases and V by 4 bases; bases with no gene match: 8. The V gene's germline CDR1 is SQVTM and CDR2 ANQGSEA. The CDR3 runs to 13 residues. CDR3 region: CSVAGTRYGEQFF. CDR3 nucleotide sequence: TGCAGCGTTGCCGGGACTAGGTACGGTGAGCAGTTCTTC.

This clone has a handful of counts. J is TRBJ2-1 and V is TRBV19; 9 positions agree with TRBD2. The germline V gene has CDR1 LNHDA and CDR2 SQIVND (reference sequence). V trimming: 3 bases; J trimming: 0 bases; junction bases outside the gene matches: 3. The CDR3 consists of 16 residues. CDR3 in amino acids: CASSIPSGTSYNEQFF. As DNA, the CDR3 is TGTGCCAGTAGTATCCCTAGCGGGACCTCCTACAATGAGCAGTTCTTC.

This chain links TRBV25-1 with TRBJ1-1; TRBD1 matches 7 bases. In germline, CDR1 is MGHDK, CDR2 SYGVNS. Trimming took 6 bases from V and 1 from J; bases not matched to a gene: 2. This CDR3 is 13 amino acids long. CDR3 amino acids: CASSTGENTEAFF. The DNA of the CDR3 is TGTGCCAGCAGCACAGGGGAGAACACTGAAGCTTTCTTT.

V is TRBV29-1 and J is TRBJ2-5; D might be TRBD2 (6 bases). TRBJ2-7 explains the end of the DNA better; the J call may be wrong. This CDR3 is 14 amino acids long. Germline V gene lookup returns CDR1 SQVTM and CDR2 ANQGSEA. The DNA for the CDR3 is TGCAGCGTTGAGCTCGGCGGGACCCCCTACGAGCAGTACTTC. Its protein is CSVELGGTPYEQYF.

The rearrangement joins TRBV29-1 to TRBJ2-5; possible D gene TRBD1, 8 bases. Trimming removed 7 bases from V and 5 bases from J, with 20 bases in between. The CDR3 contains 14 residues. In germline, CDR1 is SQVTM, CDR2 ANQGSEA. The DNA of the CDR3 is TGCAGCGGAAACACAGGGGGGGTGAGGGAGACCCAGTACTTC. This encodes CSGNTGGVRETQYF.

This clone was counted only a few times. The CDR3 spells CASSVEGGGTTEAFF. The CDR3 region has the DNA TGTGCCAGCAGCGTGGAAGGGGGCGGGACGACTGAAGCTTTCTTT. The chain uses TRBV9 and TRBJ1-1, with 7 bases that match TRBD1. CDR1 is SGDLS, CDR2 YYNGEE, per germline. V shed 2 bases, J shed 5 bases, and the junction held 9 bases outside the gene matches. CDR3 length: 15 residues.

The V call is TRBV7-9, the J call TRBJ2-2, with D perhaps TRBD1 (6 bases). CDR1 is SEHNR and CDR2 is FQNEAQ in the germline V gene (reference sequence). The ends were cut back, 6 bases at V and 4 bases at J, with 6 bases in the middle. CDR3 size: 12 residues. The CDR3 nucleotides are TGTGCCAGCAGGGGGGCCACCGGGGAGCTGTTTTTT. Its protein product is CASRGATGELFF. The full variable domain, its missing parts supplied by reference TRBV7-9 and TRBJ2-2, is DTGVSQNPRHKITKRGQNVTFRCDPISEHNRLYWYRQTLGQGPEFLTYFQNEAQLEKSRLLSDRFSAERPKGSFSTLEIQRTEQGDSAMYLCASRGATGELFFGEGSRLTVL.

The chain has TRBV11-3 and TRBJ2-7; 9 bases fit TRBD1. Germline CDR1 is SGHNT and CDR2 is YENEEA. This CDR3 contains 15 residues. The trim removed 1 base at V and 5 bases at J, leaving 6 bases unmatched. The chain's CDR3 is CASSLVGQGSHEQYF. The CDR3 coding sequence is TGTGCCAGCAGCTTAGTGGGACAGGGTTCCCACGAGCAGTACTTC.

The genes are TRBV6-1 and TRBJ1-1; 7 bases fit TRBD1. V shed 3 bases and J 1 base; nucleotides not matched to a gene: 5. CDR3 length: 15 amino acids. The V gene's germline CDR1 is MNHNS and CDR2 SASEGT. The CDR3 spells CASSDMGQSNTEAFF. CDR3 coding DNA: TGTGCCAGCAGTGACATGGGACAGTCGAACACTGAAGCTTTCTTT.

The rearrangement uses TRBV11-3 and TRBJ2-7, with D perhaps TRBD2 (6 bases). V was pared by 4 bases and J by 0 bases, with 19 bases between. The CDR3 spans 17 residues. CDR1 is SGHNT, CDR2 YENEEA, per germline. CDR3 DNA sequence: TGTGCCAGCAGCTCGCGGGGTCACACTATGAGCTCCTACGAGCAGTACTTC. It specifies CASSSRGHTMSSYEQYF.

The rearrangement uses TRBV28 and TRBJ1-3; D not resolved. V was shortened by 3 bases and J by 2 bases, with 8 bases between the two germline ends. This CDR3 spans 14 amino acids. Germline CDR1 and CDR2: MDHEN and SYDVKM. CDR3 nucleotide sequence: TGTGCCAGCAGTTTCGGGTACGCTGGAAACACCATATATTTT. Translated, it gives CASSFGYAGNTIYF.

The chain uses TRBV7-8 and TRBJ1-1, with no clear D. Germline CDR1 SGHVS, CDR2 FQNEAQ. V lost 1 base, J lost 4 bases, and 13 bases lay in between. The CDR3 sequence is 15 residues long. The CDR3 protein is CASSLVGGSGTEAFF. In DNA, the CDR3 is TGTGCCAGCAGCTTAGTTGGAGGGAGCGGCACTGAAGCTTTCTTT. Supplemented by reference TRBV7-8 and TRBJ1-1, the full variable domain reads GAGVSQSPRYKVAKRGQDVALRCDPISGHVSLFWYQQALGQGPEFLTYFQNEAQLDKSGLPSDRFFAERPEGSVSTLKIQRTQQEDSAVYLCASSLVGGSGTEAFFGQGTRLTVV.

The rearrangement links TRBV28 to TRBJ2-5; 8 bases are a match to TRBD1. Looked up from germline, CDR1 is MDHEN and CDR2 is SYDVKM. This CDR3 spans 15 amino acids. Trimming removed 3 bases from V and 5 bases from J; junction bases left unmatched: 8. This CDR3 is CASSFTGGLGETQYF. DNA for the CDR3: TGTGCCAGCAGTTTTACAGGGGGTTTGGGGGAGACCCAGTACTTC. The full variable domain, in which reference TRBV28 and TRBJ2-5 provide the parts outside the CDR3, is DVKVTQSSRYLVKRTGEKVFLECVQDMDHENMFWYRQDPGLGLRLIYFSYDVKMKEKGDIPEGYSVSREKKERFSLILESASTNQTSMYLCASSFTGGLGETQYFGPGTRLLVL.

V is TRBV2 and J is TRBJ2-5; the match to TRBD1 covers 7 bases. Germline CDR1 and CDR2: SNHLY and FYNNEI. The length of the CDR3 is 13 residues. V lost 3 bases and J lost 4; bases outside the gene matches: 2. In DNA form, the CDR3 reads TGTGCCAGCAGTGACAGGGGGATAGAGACCCAGTACTTC. Its protein product is CASSDRGIETQYF.

This clone has only one observation. An end of the junction does not agree with germline; a read error may underlie this. DNA of the CDR3: TGTGCCAGCAGTAACTCCCTACAGGGTTATGGCTACACCTTC. The encoded protein is CASSNSLQGYGYTF. J is TRBJ1-2 and V is TRBV6-5; TRBD1 is a possible D gene (6 bases). Germline V gene lookup returns CDR1 MNHEY and CDR2 SVGAGI. This CDR3 comprises 14 residues.

The sample holds a few counts of this clone. The chain couples TRBV29-1 to TRBJ1-2; 10 bases align to TRBD1. J was trimmed by 8 bases and V by 6 bases; bases with no gene match: 12. Germline V lookup: CDR1 SQVTM, CDR2 ANQGSEA. The CDR3 spans 14 residues. CDR3 nucleotide sequence: TGCAGCGTCCGCCGGGACAGGGGTTATGGCGGCTACACCTTC. This codes for CSVRRDRGYGGYTF.

This clone was recorded only once. This chain connects TRBV18 to TRBJ2-3; 8 bases line up with TRBD2. V dropped 2 bases and J dropped 5; count of bases not matched to a gene: 6. Per the germline V gene, CDR1 is KGHSH and CDR2 is LQKENI. This CDR3 spans 15 amino acids. CDR3 sequence reads: CASSPTAGGGDTQYF. CDR3 in DNA: TGTGCCAGCTCACCAACGGCGGGAGGTGGAGATACGCAGTATTTT.

The chain combines TRBV5-6 with TRBJ2-7; 9 nucleotides match TRBD1. The CDR3 contains 16 residues. V shed 0 bases, J shed 5 bases, and the junction held 9 bases outside the gene matches. Per the germline V gene, CDR1 is SGHDT and CDR2 is YYEEEE. The CDR3 region is CASSLVTGGQGDEQYF. CDR3 sequence (DNA): TGTGCCAGCAGCTTGGTAACGGGGGGACAGGGCGACGAGCAGTACTTC.

The CDR3 loop reads CATSRDPSLSEEKLFF. The CDR3 DNA is TGTGCCACCAGCAGAGATCCTTCCTTGTCCGAGGAAAAACTGTTTTTT. This rearrangement joins TRBV15 to TRBJ1-4; D is unclear. Trimming pared 0 bases from V and 8 bases from J, leaving 16 bases between. Germline V gives CDR1 LNHNV, CDR2 YYDKDF (reference sequence). The CDR3 is 16 residues long.

The chain recombines TRBV30 with TRBJ2-1, with 9 bases that match TRBD1. The CDR3 spans 14 residues. In germline, CDR1 is GTSNPN, CDR2 SVGIG (reference sequence). With 5 bases clipped from V and 7 bases from J, the junction kept 9 bases outside the gene matches. DNA of the CDR3: TGTGCCTGGCAGGGACAGGGAAAAGGGAATGAGCAGTTCTTC. Protein sequence: CAWQGQGKGNEQFF.